The source of this TCR beta chain is a study of blood T cell repertoires in COVID-19. Background on the study: Specimens from acute and convalescent COVID-19 originated in the United States, Italy and Spain. In each case, the material was cDNA or gDNA derived from T cells, B-cell-depleted T cells, or PBMCs.

Cohort 3 recovery required two negative PCRs, clearance, or symptom resolution. As handled by the study authors: Reference gene primers were amplified, and this amplification served to estimate nucleated cell counts. Assay used: immunoSEQ multiplex PCR; TCRdb lists only in-frame clones, some missing. The DNA gave D and trimming, while V, J and clone size come from that table. Of a few hundred thousand clones in the sample, just under 90% were seen once. Per the germline V gene, CDR1 is MDHEN and CDR2 is SYDVKM. Unmatched junction bases numbered 6, after V lost 6 bases and J lost 4 bases. This CDR3 is 14 amino acids long.

The V gene is TRBV28, the J gene TRBJ1-2; TRBD1 matches 9 bases. This receptor was obtained from a woman aged 45-65 years who had recovered from COVID-19. Sequenced input: PBMCs or T cells enriched from blood (not recorded which). For the CDR3, the DNA is TGTGCCAGCAGCGTGGGACAGGGCGTCTATGGCTACACCTTC. Residues: CASSVGQGVYGYTF.